This T cell receptor (beta chain) originates from a study of cytomegalovirus exposure and HLA in healthy donors. Worth noting for this clone: The target antigen is unknown.

J lost 2 bases, V lost 3 bases, and 11 bases had no gene match. The CDR3 has 20 residues. The V gene's germline CDR1 is SGHRS and CDR2 YFSETQ. Study-wide points: For most TCR sequences rarity was the rule, although some public TCRs occurred in many donors. In vitro, a few CMV-associated chains proved specific for CMV antigens. The study listed about 150 cytomegalovirus-associated TCR beta chains. The tendency of first-cohort TCR clusters to co-occur in the 120 or so validation repertoires was the finding of a later analysis.

TCRdb's copy holds only in-frame clones and misses some; the assay was immunoSEQ multiplex PCR. The table has about 160,000 clones, 80% to 90% seen once. V and J are TRBV5-1 and TRBJ2-2; 15 positions match TRBD2. The sequencing sample was made of PBMCs. The TCR was taken from a woman aged 25 to 39 in good health and CMV-seronegative. The CDR3 here is CASSSPTGGLAGGNTGELFF. The DNA for the CDR3 is TGCGCCAGCAGCTCACCCACGGGGGGACTAGCGGGAGGAAACACCGGGGAGCTGTTTTTT.